This T cell receptor (beta chain) was profiled in a study of shared clonotypes between healthy human individuals. Authors' methods: ImmunoSEQ output held junction-only sequences without quality scores, so filtering differed. Only in-frame clones appear in the TCRdb table, and some are missing; sequencing was by immunoSEQ multiplex PCR. V and J calls and clone size are copied from that table; D and trimming were computed from the DNA. In the table there are around 1.9 million clones, roughly 91% of which are singletons. Naive CD8 isolation took CD45RO-negative cells positively selected for CCR7 and excluded terminally differentiated effector memory CD45RA+ cells. The germline V gene encodes CDR1 SGHVS and CDR2 FQNEAQ. Trimming stripped 4 bases from V and 8 bases from J, with 9 bases between. The CDR3 is 12 residues long.

The clonotype was recovered from a man aged 18-30 years in good health. Some clones in this sample may be carry-over from other donors' samples. The chain employs TRBV7-8 and TRBJ2-1; D is undetermined. The sequencing sample was made of naive CD8+ T cells from PBMCs. The CDR3 loop reads CASSSSFHEQFF. The DNA of the CDR3 is TGTGCCAGCAGCTCCAGCTTCCATGAGCAGTTCTTC.